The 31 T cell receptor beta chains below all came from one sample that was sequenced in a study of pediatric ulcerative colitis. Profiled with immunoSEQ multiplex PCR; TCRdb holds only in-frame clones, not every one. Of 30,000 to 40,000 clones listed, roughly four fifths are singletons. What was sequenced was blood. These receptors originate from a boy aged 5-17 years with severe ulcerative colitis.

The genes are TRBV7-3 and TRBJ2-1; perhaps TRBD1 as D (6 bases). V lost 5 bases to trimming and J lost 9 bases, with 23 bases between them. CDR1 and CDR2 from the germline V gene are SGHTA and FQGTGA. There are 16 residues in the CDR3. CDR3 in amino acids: CASSLEPGARVSEQFF. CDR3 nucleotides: TGTGCCAGCAGCCTCGAGCCAGGGGCCCGTGTGAGTGAGCAGTTCTTC.

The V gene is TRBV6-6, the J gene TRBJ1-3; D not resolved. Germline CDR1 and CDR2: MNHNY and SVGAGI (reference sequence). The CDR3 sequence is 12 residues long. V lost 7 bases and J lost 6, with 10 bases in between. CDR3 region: CASTFGENTIYF. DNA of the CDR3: TGTGCCAGCACCTTTGGGGAAAACACCATATATTTT.

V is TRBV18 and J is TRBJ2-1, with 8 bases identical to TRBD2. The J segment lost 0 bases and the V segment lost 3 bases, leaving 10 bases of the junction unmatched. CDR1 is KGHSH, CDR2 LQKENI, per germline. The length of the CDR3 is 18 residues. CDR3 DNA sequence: TGTGCCAGCTCACCCACCTTAATAGCGGGGAGCTCCTACAATGAGCAGTTCTTC. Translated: CASSPTLIAGSSYNEQFF. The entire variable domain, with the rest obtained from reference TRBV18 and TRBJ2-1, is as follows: NAGVMQNPRHLVRRRGQEARLRCSPMKGHSHVYWYRQLPEEGLKFMVYLQKENIIDESGMPKERFSAEFPKEGPSILRIQQVVRGDSAAYFCASSPTLIAGSSYNEQFFGPGTRLTVL.

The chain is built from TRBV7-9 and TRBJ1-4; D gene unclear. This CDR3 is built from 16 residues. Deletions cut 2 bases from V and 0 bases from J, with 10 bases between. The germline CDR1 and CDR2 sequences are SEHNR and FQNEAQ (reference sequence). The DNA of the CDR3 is TGTGCCAGCAGCTTAAGCCCAGCCGCAACTAATGAAAAACTGTTTTTT. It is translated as CASSLSPAATNEKLFF.

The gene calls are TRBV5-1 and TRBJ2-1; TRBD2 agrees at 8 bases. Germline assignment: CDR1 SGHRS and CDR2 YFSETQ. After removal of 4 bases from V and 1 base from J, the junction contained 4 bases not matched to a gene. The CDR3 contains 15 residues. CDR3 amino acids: CASSGGGLSYNEQFF. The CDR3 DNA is TGCGCCAGCAGCGGCGGGGGGCTTTCCTACAATGAGCAGTTCTTC.

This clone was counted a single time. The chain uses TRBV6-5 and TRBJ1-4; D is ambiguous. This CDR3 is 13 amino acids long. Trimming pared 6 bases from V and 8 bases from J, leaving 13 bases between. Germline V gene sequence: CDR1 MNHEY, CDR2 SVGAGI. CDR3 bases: TGTGCCAGCAGAATGGCGGAGGCGGAAAAACTGTTTTTT. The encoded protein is CASRMAEAEKLFF.

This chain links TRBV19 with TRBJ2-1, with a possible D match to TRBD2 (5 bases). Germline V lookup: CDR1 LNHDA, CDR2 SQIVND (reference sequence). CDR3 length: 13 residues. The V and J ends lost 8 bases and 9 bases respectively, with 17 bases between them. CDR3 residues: CASDTGTWGEQFF. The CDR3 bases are TGTGCCAGTGATACGGGAACCTGGGGTGAGCAGTTCTTC.

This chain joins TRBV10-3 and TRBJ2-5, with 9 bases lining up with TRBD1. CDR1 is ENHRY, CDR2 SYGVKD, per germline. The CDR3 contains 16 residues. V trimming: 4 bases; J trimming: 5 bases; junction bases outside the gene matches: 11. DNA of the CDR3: TGTGCCATCAGTGGGTCTGGACAGGGGATGTATGAGACCCAGTACTTC. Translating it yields CAISGSGQGMYETQYF.

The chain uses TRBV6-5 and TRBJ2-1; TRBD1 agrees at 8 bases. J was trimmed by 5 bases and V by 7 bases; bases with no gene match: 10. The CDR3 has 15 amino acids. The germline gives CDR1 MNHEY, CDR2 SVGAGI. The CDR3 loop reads CASNQKGQVNNEQFF. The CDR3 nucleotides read TGTGCCAGCAACCAAAAGGGACAGGTGAACAATGAGCAGTTCTTC.

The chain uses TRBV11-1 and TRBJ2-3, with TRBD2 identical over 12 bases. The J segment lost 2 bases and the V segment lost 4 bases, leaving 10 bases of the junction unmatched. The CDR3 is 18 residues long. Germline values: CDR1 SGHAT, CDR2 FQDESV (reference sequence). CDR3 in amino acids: CASSSPRWTSGNTDTQYF. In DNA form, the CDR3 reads TGTGCCAGCAGCTCGCCAAGATGGACTAGCGGGAACACAGATACGCAGTATTTT. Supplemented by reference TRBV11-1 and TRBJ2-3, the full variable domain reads EAEVAQSPRYKITEKSQAVAFWCDPISGHATLYWYRQILGQGPELLVQFQDESVVDDSQLPKDRFSAERLKGVDSTLKIQPAELGDSAMYLCASSSPRWTSGNTDTQYFGPGTRLTVL.

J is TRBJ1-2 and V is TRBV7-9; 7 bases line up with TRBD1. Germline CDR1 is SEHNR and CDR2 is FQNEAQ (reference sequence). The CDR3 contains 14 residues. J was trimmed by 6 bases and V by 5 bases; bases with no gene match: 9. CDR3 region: CASSRTGTYHGYTF. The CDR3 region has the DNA TGTGCCAGCAGCCGGACAGGAACCTATCATGGCTACACCTTC.

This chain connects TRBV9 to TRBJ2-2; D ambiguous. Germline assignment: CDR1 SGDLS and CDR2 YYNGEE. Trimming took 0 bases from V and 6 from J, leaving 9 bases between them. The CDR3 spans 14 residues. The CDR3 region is CASSVVGDAGELFF. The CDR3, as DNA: TGTGCCAGCAGCGTAGTTGGCGACGCCGGGGAGCTGTTTTTT.

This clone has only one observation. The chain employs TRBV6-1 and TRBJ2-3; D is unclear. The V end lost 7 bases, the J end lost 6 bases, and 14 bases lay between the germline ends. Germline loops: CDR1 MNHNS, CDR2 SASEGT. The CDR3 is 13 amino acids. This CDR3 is CASTGTKVDTQYF. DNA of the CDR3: TGTGCCAGCACTGGCACCAAGGTGGATACGCAGTATTTT.

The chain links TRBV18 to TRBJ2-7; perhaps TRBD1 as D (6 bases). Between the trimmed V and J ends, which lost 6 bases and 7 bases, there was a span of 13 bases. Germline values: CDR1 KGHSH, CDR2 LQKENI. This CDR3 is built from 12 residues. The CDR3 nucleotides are TGTGCCAGCTCCCTCACCGACAGGGAGCAGTACTTC. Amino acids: CASSLTDREQYF.

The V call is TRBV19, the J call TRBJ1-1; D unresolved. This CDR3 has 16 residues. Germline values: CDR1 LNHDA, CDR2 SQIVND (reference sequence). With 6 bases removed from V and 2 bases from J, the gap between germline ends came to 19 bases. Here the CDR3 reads CASRQLPGLGNTEAFF. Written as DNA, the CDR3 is TGTGCCAGTAGACAGCTTCCCGGACTAGGAAACACTGAAGCTTTCTTT.

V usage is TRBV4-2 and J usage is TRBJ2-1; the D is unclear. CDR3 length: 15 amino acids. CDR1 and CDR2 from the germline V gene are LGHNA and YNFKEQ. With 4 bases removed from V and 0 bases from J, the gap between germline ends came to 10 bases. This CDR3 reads CASSPGGPSYNEQFF. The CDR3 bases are TGTGCCAGCAGCCCCGGTGGCCCCTCCTACAATGAGCAGTTCTTC.

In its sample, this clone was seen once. DNA of the CDR3: TGCGCCAGCAGCCAAGTGGGACTAGCGGGAGGCACAGATACGCAGTATTTT. Its protein product is CASSQVGLAGGTDTQYF. The rearrangement links TRBV4-1 to TRBJ2-3, with 14 positions matching TRBD2. V lost 1 base and J lost 1; bases outside the gene matches: 1. The germline V gene has CDR1 MGHRA and CDR2 YSYEKL. The CDR3 totals 17 residues.

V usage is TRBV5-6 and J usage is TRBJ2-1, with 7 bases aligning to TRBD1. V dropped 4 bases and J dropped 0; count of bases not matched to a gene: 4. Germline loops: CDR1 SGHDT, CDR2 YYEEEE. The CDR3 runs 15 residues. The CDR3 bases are TGTGCCAGCAGCCCGGGACAGAGCTCCTACAATGAGCAGTTCTTC. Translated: CASSPGQSSYNEQFF.

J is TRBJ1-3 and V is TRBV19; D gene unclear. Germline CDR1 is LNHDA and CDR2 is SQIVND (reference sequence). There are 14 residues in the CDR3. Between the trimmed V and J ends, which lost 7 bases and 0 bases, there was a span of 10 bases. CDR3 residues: CASKDLNSGNTIYF. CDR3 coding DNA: TGTGCCAGTAAGGATCTGAACTCTGGAAACACCATATATTTT.

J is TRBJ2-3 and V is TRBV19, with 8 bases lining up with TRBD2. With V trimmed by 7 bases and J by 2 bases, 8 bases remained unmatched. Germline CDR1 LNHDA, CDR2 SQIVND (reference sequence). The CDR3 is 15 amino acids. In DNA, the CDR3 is TGTGCCAGTACCCGGACTAGCTGGCACACAGATACGCAGTATTTT. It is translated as CASTRTSWHTDTQYF.

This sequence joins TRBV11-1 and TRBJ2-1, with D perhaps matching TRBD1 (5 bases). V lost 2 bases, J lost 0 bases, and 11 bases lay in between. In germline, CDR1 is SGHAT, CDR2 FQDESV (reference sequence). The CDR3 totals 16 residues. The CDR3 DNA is TGTGCCAGCAGCTTACGGCGCGACAGCTCCTACAATGAGCAGTTCTTC. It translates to CASSLRRDSSYNEQFF.

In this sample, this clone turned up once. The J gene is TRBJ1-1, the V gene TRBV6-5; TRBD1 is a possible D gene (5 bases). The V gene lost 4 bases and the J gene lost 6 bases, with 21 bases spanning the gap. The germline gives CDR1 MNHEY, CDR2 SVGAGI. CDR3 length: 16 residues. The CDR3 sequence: CASSSRSGEGKAEAFF. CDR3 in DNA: TGTGCCAGCAGTTCCCGGAGCGGTGAGGGGAAAGCTGAAGCTTTCTTT.

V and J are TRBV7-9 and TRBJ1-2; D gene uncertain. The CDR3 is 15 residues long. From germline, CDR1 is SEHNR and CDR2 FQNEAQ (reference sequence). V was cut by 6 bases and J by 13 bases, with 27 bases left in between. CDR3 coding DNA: TGTGCCAGCAGTCGAGGGCGGATGTTTATCCCCGTCTCCACCTTC. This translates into CASSRGRMFIPVSTF. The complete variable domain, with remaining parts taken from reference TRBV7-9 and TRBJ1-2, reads DTGVSQNPRHKITKRGQNVTFRCDPISEHNRLYWYRQTLGQGPEFLTYFQNEAQLEKSRLLSDRFSAERPKGSFSTLEIQRTEQGDSAMYLCASSRGRMFIPVSTFGSGTRLTVV.

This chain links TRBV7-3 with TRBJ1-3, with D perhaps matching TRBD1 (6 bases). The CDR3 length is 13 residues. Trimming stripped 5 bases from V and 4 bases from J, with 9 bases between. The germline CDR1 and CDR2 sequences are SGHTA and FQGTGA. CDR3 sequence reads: CASSTDRGNTIYF. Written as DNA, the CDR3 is TGTGCCAGCAGCACGGACAGAGGAAACACCATATATTTT.

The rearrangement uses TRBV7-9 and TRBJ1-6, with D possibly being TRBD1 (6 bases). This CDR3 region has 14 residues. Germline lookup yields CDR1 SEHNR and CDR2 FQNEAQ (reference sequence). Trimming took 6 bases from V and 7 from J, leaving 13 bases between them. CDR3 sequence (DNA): TGTGCCAGCAGGTCAAACCAGGGGAATTCACCCCTCCACTTT. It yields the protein CASRSNQGNSPLHF.

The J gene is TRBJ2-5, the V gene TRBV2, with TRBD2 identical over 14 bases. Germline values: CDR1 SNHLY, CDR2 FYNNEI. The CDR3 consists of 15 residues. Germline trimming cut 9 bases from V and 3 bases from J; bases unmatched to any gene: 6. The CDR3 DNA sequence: TGTGCCAGTTCCAGGACTAGCGGGGGGAAAGAGACCCAGTACTTC. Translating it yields CASSRTSGGKETQYF.

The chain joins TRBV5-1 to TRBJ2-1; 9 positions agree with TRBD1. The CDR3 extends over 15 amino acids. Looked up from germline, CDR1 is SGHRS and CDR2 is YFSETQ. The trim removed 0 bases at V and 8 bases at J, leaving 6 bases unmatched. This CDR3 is CASSLVGQGRDEQFF. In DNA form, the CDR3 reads TGCGCCAGCAGCTTGGTAGGACAGGGGAGGGATGAGCAGTTCTTC.

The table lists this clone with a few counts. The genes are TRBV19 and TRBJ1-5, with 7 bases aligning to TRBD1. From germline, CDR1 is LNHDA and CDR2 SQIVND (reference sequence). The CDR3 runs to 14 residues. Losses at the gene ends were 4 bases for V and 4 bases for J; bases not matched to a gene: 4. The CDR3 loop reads CASSTARGNQPQHF. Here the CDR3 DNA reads TGTGCCAGTAGTACTGCCAGGGGGAATCAGCCCCAGCATTTT.

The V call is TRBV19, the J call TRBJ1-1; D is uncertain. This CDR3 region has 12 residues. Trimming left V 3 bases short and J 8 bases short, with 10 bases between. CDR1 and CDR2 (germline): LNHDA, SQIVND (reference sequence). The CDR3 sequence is CASSIVGGEAFF. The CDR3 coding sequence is TGTGCCAGTAGTATCGTGGGAGGGGAAGCTTTCTTT. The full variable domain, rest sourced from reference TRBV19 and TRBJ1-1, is DGGITQSPKYLFRKEGQNVTLSCEQNLNHDAMYWYRQDPGQGLRLIYYSQIVNDFQKGDIAEGYSVSREKKESFPLTVTSAQKNPTAFYLCASSIVGGEAFFGQGTRLTVV.

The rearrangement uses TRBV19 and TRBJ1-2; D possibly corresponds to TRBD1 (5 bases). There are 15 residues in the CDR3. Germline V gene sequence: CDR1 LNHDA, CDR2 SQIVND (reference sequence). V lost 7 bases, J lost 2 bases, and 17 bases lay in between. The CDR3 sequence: CASNPGDGRNYGYTF. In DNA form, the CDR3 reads TGTGCCAGTAACCCGGGGGACGGACGGAACTATGGCTACACCTTC.

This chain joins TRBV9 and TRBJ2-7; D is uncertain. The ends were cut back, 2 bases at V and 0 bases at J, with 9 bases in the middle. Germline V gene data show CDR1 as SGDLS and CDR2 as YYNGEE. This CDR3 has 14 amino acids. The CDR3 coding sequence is TGTGCCAGCAGCGTCGAGCTAAGCTCCTACGAGCAGTACTTC. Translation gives CASSVELSSYEQYF.